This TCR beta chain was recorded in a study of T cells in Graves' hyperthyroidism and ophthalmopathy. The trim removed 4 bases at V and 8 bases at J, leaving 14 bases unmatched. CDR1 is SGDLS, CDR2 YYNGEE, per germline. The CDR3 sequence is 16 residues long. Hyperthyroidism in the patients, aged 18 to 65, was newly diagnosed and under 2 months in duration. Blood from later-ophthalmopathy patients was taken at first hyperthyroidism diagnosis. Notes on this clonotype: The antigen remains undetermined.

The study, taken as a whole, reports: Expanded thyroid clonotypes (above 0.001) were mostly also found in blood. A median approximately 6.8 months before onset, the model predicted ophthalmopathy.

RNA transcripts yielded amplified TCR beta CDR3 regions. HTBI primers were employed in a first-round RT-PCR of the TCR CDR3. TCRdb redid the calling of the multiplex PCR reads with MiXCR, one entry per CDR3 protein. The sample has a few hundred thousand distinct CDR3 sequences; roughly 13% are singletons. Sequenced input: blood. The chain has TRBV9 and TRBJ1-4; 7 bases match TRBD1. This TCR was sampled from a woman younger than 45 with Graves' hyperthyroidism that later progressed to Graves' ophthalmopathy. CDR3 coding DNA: TGTGCCAGCAGCACCGAAGTCAGGGGGGTAGAGGAAAAACTGTTTTTT. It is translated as CASSTEVRGVEEKLFF.